This is a list of T cell receptor beta chains from one sample in a study of sequential checkpoint blockade in melanoma. Some clones are missing from TCRdb's copy, which holds only in-frame ones; the method was immunoSEQ multiplex PCR. Counted here are tens of thousands of clones, roughly 91% occurring once; the ten biggest clones make up 14%. The sequencing here drew on CD8+ T cells sorted from blood (inferred from file names), taken from a patient given nivolumab and ipilimumab in sequence. The receptors originated from a human donor with melanoma. Both conserved end residues are part of each CDR3. A D gene is named only where the DNA matches it firmly. Rows may omit the clone size; those that give it use once, few, many or a size class.

TRBJ2-5 TRBV6-5 - - CASSSLETQYF TGTGCCAGCAGTTCCCTAGAGACCCAGTACTTC
TRBJ2-7 TRBV9 - once CASSVGVGAYEQYF TGTGCCAGCAGCGTAGGGGTAGGGGCCTACGAGCAGTACTTC
TRBJ2-3 TRBV5-6 TRBD2 - CASSLWGIAGAPDTQYF TGTGCCAGCAGCTTGTGGGGGATAGCGGGAGCTCCAGATACGCAGTATTTT
TRBJ1-4 TRBV6-5 TRBD1 - CASSSSAGTGYEKLFF TGTGCCAGCAGTTCCTCGGCCGGGACAGGGTATGAAAAACTGTTTTTT
TRBJ2-3 TRBV5-5 - - CASSLVQIDTQYF TGTGCCAGCAGCTTGGTACAGATAGATACGCAGTATTTT
TRBJ1-1 TRBV5-4 TRBD1 - CASSRDRNTEAFF TGTGCCAGCAGCCGGGACAGGAACACTGAAGCTTTCTTT
TRBJ1-2 TRBV14 - - CASSQAGGYGYTF TGTGCCAGCAGCCAGGCGGGGGGCTATGGCTACACCTTC
TRBJ2-2 TRBV6-5 TRBD1 few CASRSGQGDTGELFF TGTGCCAGCAGGTCAGGACAGGGAGACACCGGGGAGCTGTTTTTT
TRBJ1-2 TRBV7-6 - - CASSPSPGMNYGYTF TGTGCCAGCAGCCCAAGCCCGGGGATGAACTATGGCTACACCTTC
TRBJ2-2 TRBV28 - - CASSVPILFSANTGELFF TGTGCCAGCAGCGTACCGATCCTATTCTCGGCGAACACCGGGGAGCTGTTTTTT
TRBJ1-1 TRBV27 TRBD1 - CASRSGQGETEAFF TGTGCCAGCAGGTCGGGACAGGGTGAGACTGAAGCTTTCTTT
TRBJ1-1 TRBV19 - - CASGDTALEAFF TGTGCCAGCGGGGATACGGCGTTAGAAGCTTTCTTT
TRBJ2-7 TRBV18 TRBD1 medium-sized CASSPGLELRTGFYEQYF TGTGCCAGCTCACCGGGGTTAGAACTCCGGACAGGTTTCTACGAGCAGTACTTC
TRBJ2-3 TRBV5-5 TRBD2 - CASNLEPGLALDTQYF TGTGCCAGCAACTTAGAGCCGGGACTAGCTTTAGATACGCAGTATTTT
TRBJ2-7 TRBV27 - - CASSRAPGYEQYF TGTGCCAGCAGTAGGGCCCCGGGATACGAGCAGTACTTC
TRBJ2-3 TRBV4-1 TRBD1 - CASSLSGTGNTDTQYF TGCGCCAGCAGCCTGAGCGGGACAGGGAACACAGATACGCAGTATTTT
TRBJ2-5 TRBV27 TRBD2 - CASSGGLAGSRETQYF TGTGCCAGCAGTGGGGGGCTAGCGGGATCTCGGGAGACCCAGTACTTC
TRBJ1-3 TRBV13 - - CASSPTTGLSGNTIYF TGTGCCAGCAGCCCTACAACAGGTCTTTCTGGAAACACCATATATTTT
TRBJ2-5 TRBV5-6 - - CASSLQGHYQETQYF TGTGCCAGCAGCTTGCAGGGCCATTACCAAGAGACCCAGTACTTC
TRBJ1-1 TRBV9 - - CASSGGDGRLNTEAFF TGTGCCAGCAGCGGGGGGGACGGGCGGCTGAACACTGAAGCTTTCTTT
TRBJ2-5 TRBV6-6 TRBD1 - CASSYMDRVQETQYF TGTGCCAGCAGTTACATGGACAGGGTGCAAGAGACCCAGTACTTC
TRBJ2-1 TRBV9 - - CARRYRIDRNNEQFF TGTGCCAGGAGATACCGAATAGACAGAAACAATGAGCAGTTCTTC
TRBJ2-5 TRBV9 - - CASSPGGGWQETQYF TGTGCCAGCAGCCCTGGGGGGGGCTGGCAAGAGACCCAGTACTTC
TRBJ2-3 TRBV13 - once CASSPRGVTDDTQYF TGTGCCAGCAGCCCCCGCGGGGTGACAGACGATACGCAGTATTTT
TRBJ2-3 TRBV9 - - CASSGQINTLTDTQYF TGTGCCAGCAGCGGTCAGATAAACACCCTCACAGATACGCAGTATTTT